This T cell receptor beta chain was found in a study of T cells after yellow fever vaccination. In its sample, this clonotype was seen many times. The antigen is undetermined. Study findings and constraints: FACS-sorted repertoires could contain abundant clonotypes contaminating from the bulk population.

Trimming pared 0 bases from V and 2 bases from J, leaving 9 bases between. This CDR3 has 14 residues. The germline V gene encodes CDR1 SGDLS and CDR2 YYNGEE. TCRdb recomputed calls from the 5' RACE reads with MiXCR, one row per CDR3 protein. This table has 95,000 to 150,000 distinct CDR3 sequences, around 15% appearing once. This rearrangement joins TRBV9 to TRBJ2-7; D ambiguous. The source was CD8+ T cells sorted from PBMCs, collected 5 days after the yellow fever booster vaccination. The TCR sequence derives from a man between 18 and 29 years old who received the YFV17D yellow fever vaccine. Here the CDR3 DNA reads TGTGCCAGCAGCGTAGGTGGCGGAACCTACGAGCAGTACTTC. It specifies CASSVGGGTYEQYF. The whole variable domain, filled in from reference TRBV9 and TRBJ2-7, reads DSGVTQTPKHLITATGQRVTLRCSPRSGDLSVYWYQQSLDQGLQFLIQYYNGEERAKGNILERFSAQQFPDLHSELNLSSLELGDSALYFCASSVGGGTYEQYFGPGTRLTVT.